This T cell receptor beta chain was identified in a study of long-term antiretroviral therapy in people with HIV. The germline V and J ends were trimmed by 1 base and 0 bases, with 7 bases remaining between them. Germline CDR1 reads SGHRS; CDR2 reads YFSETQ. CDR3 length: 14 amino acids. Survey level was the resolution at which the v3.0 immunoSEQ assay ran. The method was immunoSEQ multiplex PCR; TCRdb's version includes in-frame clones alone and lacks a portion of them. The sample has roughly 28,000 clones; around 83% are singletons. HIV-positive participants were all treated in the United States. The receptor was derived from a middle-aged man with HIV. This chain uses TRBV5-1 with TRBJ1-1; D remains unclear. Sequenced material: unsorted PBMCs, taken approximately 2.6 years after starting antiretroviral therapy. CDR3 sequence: CASSLIGLNTEAFF. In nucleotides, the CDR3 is TGCGCCAGCAGCTTGATCGGACTGAACACTGAAGCTTTCTTT.